Listed below are T cell receptor beta chains from one sample, sequenced in a study of identical twins. TCRdb itself ran the 5' RACE reads through MiXCR, one entry per CDR3 protein. The table shows some 710,000 distinct CDR3 sequences, with 5.5% to 7.5% occurring only once. Sequencing was performed on naive T cells sorted from blood. These receptor sequences come from a man aged 18 to 30 in good health. CDR3s include the opening cysteine and the closing phenylalanine or tryptophan. A D gene is named only where the DNA matches it firmly. Rows may omit the clone size; those that give it use once, few, many or a size class.

TRBV7-3	NA	NA	TRBJ2-1	TGTGCCAGCAGCTTAAGTGTAAACAATGAGCAGTTCTTC	CASSLSVNNEQFF
TRBV4-3	many	TRBD2	TRBJ2-7	TGCGCCAGCAGCCAAGGACTAGCGGGAGTTTACGAGCAGTACTTC	CASSQGLAGVYEQYF
TRBV12-3/TRBV12-4	once	NA	TRBJ1-1	TGTGCCACCAGTTTGGGCGGAGTGAACACTGAAGCTTTCTTT	CATSLGGVNTEAFF
TRBV7-2	many	NA	TRBJ1-1	TGTGCCAGCAGCTTAGGCGGCTCTCCTGAAGCTTTCTTT	CASSLGGSPEAFF
TRBV20-1	NA	TRBD2	TRBJ2-1	TGCAGTGCTCGCCGGGGTTTGGTAGCGGGATCCCCTGAGCAGTTCTTC	CSARRGLVAGSPEQFF
TRBV9	many	NA	TRBJ2-1	TGTGCCAGCAGGTCCCCTACCTACAATGAGCAGTTCTTC	CASRSPTYNEQFF
TRBV20-1	many	TRBD2	TRBJ2-7	TGCAGTGCTAGACCCCCGTCGGCTAGCGGGCAACACGAGCAGTACTTC	CSARPPSASGQHEQYF
TRBV12-3/TRBV12-4	NA	TRBD1	TRBJ1-1	TGTGCCAGCAGTACAGGACAGGGTCACACTGAAGCTTTCTTT	CASSTGQGHTEAFF
TRBV11-2	many	NA	TRBJ2-3	TGTGCCAGCAGGATAGGGGCTGATACGCAGTATTTT	CASRIGADTQYF
TRBV6-2/TRBV6-3	NA	TRBD2	TRBJ2-1	TGTGCCAGCAGTTACTATGAGACTAGCGGGAGGGGGACAAGTGAGCAGTTCTTC	CASSYYETSGRGTSEQFF
TRBV12-3/TRBV12-4	many	NA	TRBJ1-5	TGTGCCAGCAGCCGGACAGACAATCAGCCCCAGCATTTT	CASSRTDNQPQHF